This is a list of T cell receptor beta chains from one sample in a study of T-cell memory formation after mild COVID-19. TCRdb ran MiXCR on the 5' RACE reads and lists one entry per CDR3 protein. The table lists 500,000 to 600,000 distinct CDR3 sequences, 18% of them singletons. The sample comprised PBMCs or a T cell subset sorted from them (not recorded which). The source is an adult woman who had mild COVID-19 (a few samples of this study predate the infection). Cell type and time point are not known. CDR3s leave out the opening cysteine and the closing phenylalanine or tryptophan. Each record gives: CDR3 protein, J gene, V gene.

CDR3 protein: ASTSNYEQY
J gene: TRBJ2-7
V gene: TRBV6-6

CDR3 protein: ASSSQGGLSYEQY
J gene: TRBJ2-7
V gene: TRBV7-9

CDR3 protein: ASSEQREAYNEQF
J gene: TRBJ2-1
V gene: TRBV6-4

CDR3 protein: ASSQDRDYGYT
J gene: TRBJ1-2
V gene: TRBV4-2

CDR3 protein: ASSLEEGIGTDTQY
J gene: TRBJ2-3
V gene: TRBV4-1

CDR3 protein: ASSQDREYTEAF
J gene: TRBJ1-1
V gene: TRBV4-2

CDR3 protein: ASGHSPGQTYGYT
J gene: TRBJ1-2
V gene: TRBV12-3/TRBV12-4

CDR3 protein: ATSRVRTGIANTGELF
J gene: TRBJ2-2
V gene: TRBV24-1

CDR3 protein: ATSDHGRLHTDTQY
J gene: TRBJ2-3
V gene: TRBV24-1

CDR3 protein: ASSPTGTSGGLADTQY
J gene: TRBJ2-3
V gene: TRBV7-2

CDR3 protein: ASSLAVRGTANTEAF
J gene: TRBJ1-1
V gene: TRBV12-3/TRBV12-4

CDR3 protein: ASSNGGTEAF
J gene: TRBJ1-1
V gene: TRBV19

CDR3 protein: ASSYGGGARGDTQY
J gene: TRBJ2-3
V gene: TRBV6-5

CDR3 protein: ASSPRAGLQETQY
J gene: TRBJ2-5
V gene: TRBV18

CDR3 protein: ASSLRGGRETQY
J gene: TRBJ2-5
V gene: TRBV12-3/TRBV12-4

CDR3 protein: ASSANRDRGLAKNIQY
J gene: TRBJ2-4
V gene: TRBV5-1

CDR3 protein: AISAAGQGIRDEQF
J gene: TRBJ2-1
V gene: TRBV10-3

CDR3 protein: ASSLGREGFYEQY
J gene: TRBJ2-7
V gene: TRBV7-9

CDR3 protein: ASSLGGARAETQY
J gene: TRBJ2-5
V gene: TRBV7-2

CDR3 protein: ASSHESGQGDEKLF
J gene: TRBJ1-4
V gene: TRBV4-1

CDR3 protein: ASSLGDQGSEAF
J gene: TRBJ1-1
V gene: TRBV5-1

CDR3 protein: ATSSAGDQETQY
J gene: TRBJ2-5
V gene: TRBV15

CDR3 protein: ASGSGMDNEQF
J gene: TRBJ2-1
V gene: TRBV7-9

CDR3 protein: ASSQGSIGGYT
J gene: TRBJ1-2
V gene: TRBV9

CDR3 protein: ASSQGQLAF
J gene: TRBJ1-1
V gene: TRBV18

CDR3 protein: SAEGTGDWDSEQF
J gene: TRBJ2-1
V gene: TRBV20-1

CDR3 protein: SANPRTDNTEAF
J gene: TRBJ1-1
V gene: TRBV20-1

CDR3 protein: ASSQVTGGFYEQY
J gene: TRBJ2-7
V gene: TRBV3-1

CDR3 protein: ASSYGQGPGNTIY
J gene: TRBJ1-3
V gene: TRBV6-5

CDR3 protein: ASRVADTSTDTQY
J gene: TRBJ2-3
V gene: TRBV5-4

CDR3 protein: ASSVVPSGTANEQF
J gene: TRBJ2-1
V gene: TRBV9

CDR3 protein: ASSLAQEDEQF
J gene: TRBJ2-1
V gene: TRBV7-6

CDR3 protein: ASSSIPGQMNNSPLH
J gene: TRBJ1-6
V gene: TRBV5-5

CDR3 protein: ASSQPSLRDRGTEAF
J gene: TRBJ1-1
V gene: TRBV4-1

CDR3 protein: ASSLGLGGVLEQY
J gene: TRBJ2-7
V gene: TRBV7-2

CDR3 protein: ASSEPGQGYYEQY
J gene: TRBJ2-7
V gene: TRBV5-1

CDR3 protein: ASSLERGPF
J gene: TRBJ2-1
V gene: TRBV12-3/TRBV12-4

CDR3 protein: ASSLAGAVNYGYT
J gene: TRBJ1-2
V gene: TRBV7-9

CDR3 protein: ASSLARGREETQY
J gene: TRBJ2-5
V gene: TRBV7-6

CDR3 protein: ASIQIAGGWDTQY
J gene: TRBJ2-3
V gene: TRBV7-2

CDR3 protein: ASSEAGNQPQH
J gene: TRBJ1-5
V gene: TRBV2